This T cell receptor beta chain was captured in a study of beta chain features in type 1 diabetes. The study's findings and limits: The question of HLA type influencing TCRB rearrangement was one that remained unresolved here.

Sequenced material consisted of expressed TCRB transcripts (all of the isolated RNA was reverse transcribed). Only in-frame clones appear in the TCRdb table, and some are missing; sequencing was by immunoSEQ multiplex PCR. The table lists a few hundred thousand clones, over 10% of them singletons. The germline V gene encodes CDR1 SGHRS and CDR2 YFSETQ. J gave up 0 bases and V 4 bases, and 4 bases lay outside the gene matches. The CDR3 contains 14 residues. In the case of this clone: Its target is not known.

Specimen: naive CD4+ T cells from blood. The receptor was derived from a man in his late teens or twenties in good health. The V call is TRBV5-1, the J call TRBJ2-7, with 7 bases fitting TRBD1. The CDR3 is CASSPGTVSYEQYF. The CDR3 DNA reads as TGCGCCAGCAGCCCCGGGACAGTCTCCTACGAGCAGTACTTC.